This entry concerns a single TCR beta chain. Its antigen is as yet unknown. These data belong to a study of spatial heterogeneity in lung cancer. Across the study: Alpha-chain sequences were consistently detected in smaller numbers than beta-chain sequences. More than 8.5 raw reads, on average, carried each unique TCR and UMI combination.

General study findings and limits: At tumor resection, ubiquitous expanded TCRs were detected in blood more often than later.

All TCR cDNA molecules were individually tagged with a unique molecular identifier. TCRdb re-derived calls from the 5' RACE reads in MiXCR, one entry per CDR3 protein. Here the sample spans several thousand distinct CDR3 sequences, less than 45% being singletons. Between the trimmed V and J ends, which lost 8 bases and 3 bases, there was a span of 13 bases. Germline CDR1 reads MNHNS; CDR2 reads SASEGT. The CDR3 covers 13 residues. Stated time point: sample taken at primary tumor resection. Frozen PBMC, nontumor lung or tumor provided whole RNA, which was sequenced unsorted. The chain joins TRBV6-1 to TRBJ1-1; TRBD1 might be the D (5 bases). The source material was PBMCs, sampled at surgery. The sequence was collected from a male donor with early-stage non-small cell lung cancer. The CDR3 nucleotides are TGTGCCAGCCAGGGTTTCCTGGACACTGAAGCTTTCTTT. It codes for CASQGFLDTEAFF.